What follows are 13 T cell receptor beta chains derived from one specimen sequenced in a study of control samples from healthy donors and cancer patients. The data were produced by immunoSEQ multiplex PCR, yet TCRdb's version contains in-frame clones alone and is incomplete. The sample includes about 140,000 clones, around 94% seen only once; the top ten take under 15%. The material sequenced was blood. All receptors come from a man aged 35 to 55 in good health.

The chain recombines TRBV7-6 with TRBJ2-5; 7 bases line up with TRBD1. The CDR3 runs to 16 residues. CDR1 is SGHVS and CDR2 is FNYEAQ in the germline V gene. V lost 4 bases and J lost 2; bases outside the gene matches: 10. In DNA, the CDR3 is TGTGCCAGCAGCTCGACATTAACGGACAGGCAAGAGACCCAGTACTTC. It is translated as CASSSTLTDRQETQYF. The complete variable domain, with remaining parts taken from reference TRBV7-6 and TRBJ2-5, reads GAGVSQSPRYKVTKRGQDVALRCDPISGHVSLYWYRQALGQGPEFLTYFNYEAQQDKSGLPNDRFSAERPEGSISTLTIQRTEQRDSAMYRCASSSTLTDRQETQYFGPGTRLLVL.

This rearrangement joins TRBV4-1 to TRBJ2-2; D call uncertain. This CDR3 region has 16 residues. Between the trimmed V and J ends, which lost 1 base and 2 bases, there was a span of 11 bases. Germline V CDR1 and CDR2: MGHRA, YSYEKL. The CDR3 sequence is CASSQVATANTGELFF. CDR3 coding DNA: TGCGCCAGCAGCCAAGTGGCAACAGCTAACACCGGGGAGCTGTTTTTT.

The rearrangement links TRBV7-9 to TRBJ2-2; D is undetermined. This CDR3 is 14 amino acids long. Germline values: CDR1 SEHNR, CDR2 FQNEAQ (reference sequence). Trimming removed 7 bases from V and 1 base from J, with 10 bases in between. CDR3 DNA sequence: TGTGCCAGCACCGACAACAGGAACACCGGGGAGCTGTTTTTT. Translated, it gives CASTDNRNTGELFF.

With regard to this clone: The same CDR3 also results from other DNA sequences found in this sample. This rearrangement joins TRBV7-9 to TRBJ1-5; D call uncertain. Trimming removed 5 bases from V and 7 bases from J, with 9 bases in between. CDR3 length: 12 amino acids. The germline gives CDR1 SEHNR, CDR2 FQNEAQ (reference sequence). The CDR3 is CASSLGGQPQHF. The CDR3, as DNA: TGTGCCAGCAGCCTAGGCGGACAGCCCCAGCATTTT.

The chain couples TRBV4-1 to TRBJ2-5, with TRBD2 matching over 9 bases. CDR3 length: 15 amino acids. Trimming at V came to 3 bases and at J to 5 bases, leaving 7 bases not matched to a gene. Germline V gene lookup returns CDR1 MGHRA and CDR2 YSYEKL. The CDR3 bases are TGCGCCAGCAGCCAGCAATTAGCGGGAGATGAGACCCAGTACTTC. The encoded protein is CASSQQLAGDETQYF.

This sequence joins TRBV5-1 and TRBJ1-6; TRBD1 might be the D (5 bases). Germline assignment: CDR1 SGHRS and CDR2 YFSETQ. V gave up 2 bases and J gave up 9 bases, with 12 bases separating them. This CDR3 is 14 amino acids long. The CDR3 DNA reads TGCGCCAGCAGCTTTAACGGTCAGGGTTCACCCCTCCACTTT. Translation: CASSFNGQGSPLHF.

The chain is built from TRBV19 and TRBJ1-2; D ambiguous. Trimming shortened V by 5 bases and J by 0 bases, and 10 bases separated the two germline ends. Per the germline V gene, CDR1 is LNHDA and CDR2 is SQIVND (reference sequence). The CDR3 loop spans 14 amino acids. CDR3 nucleotide sequence: TGTGCCAGTAGTCATCAAGAGCCTAACTATGGCTACACCTTC. This translates into CASSHQEPNYGYTF.

The CDR3 nucleotides are TGTGCCAGCAGCTTAACCCAGTTCTATGGCTACACCTTC. It specifies CASSLTQFYGYTF. This sequence joins TRBV11-2 and TRBJ1-2; D remains unclear. The ends were cut back, 2 bases at V and 4 bases at J, with 8 bases in the middle. The CDR3 covers 13 residues. Germline loops: CDR1 SGHAT, CDR2 FQNNGV.

The V call is TRBV10-1, the J call TRBJ2-2; 11 bases are a match to TRBD1. Germline lookup yields CDR1 WNHNN and CDR2 SYGVQD (reference sequence). This CDR3 spans 15 amino acids. Trimming cost V 6 bases and J 4 bases; bases outside gene matches: 4. CDR3 coding DNA: TGCGCCAGCAGCAGGGGGACAGGGGGCACCGGGGAGCTGTTTTTT. This sequence encodes CASSRGTGGTGELFF.

This rearrangement joins TRBV29-1 to TRBJ1-3; no definite D call. Germline CDR1 and CDR2: SQVTM and ANQGSEA. This CDR3 is built from 15 residues. V lost 1 base to trimming and J lost 1 base, with 11 bases between them. This CDR3 is CSVEGGGNSGNTIYF. In DNA form, the CDR3 reads TGCAGCGTTGAAGGTGGAGGGAATTCTGGAAACACCATATATTTT.

The chain employs TRBV9 and TRBJ2-5; the match to TRBD2 covers 13 bases. The CDR3 has 17 residues. V lost 4 bases to trimming and J lost 0 bases; unmatched junction nucleotides: 6. CDR1 is SGDLS, CDR2 YYNGEE, per germline. In DNA, the CDR3 is TGTGCCAGCAGCCCCTCGACTAGCGGGAGGTACCAAGAGACCCAGTACTTC. This encodes CASSPSTSGRYQETQYF.

V usage is TRBV9 and J usage is TRBJ1-4; the D gene is possibly TRBD1 (5 bases). V dropped 0 bases and J dropped 5 bases, with 11 bases sitting between them. CDR3 size: 15 residues. Germline CDR1 is SGDLS and CDR2 is YYNGEE. CDR3 sequence (DNA): TGTGCCAGCAGCGTAGGGGGCAGCCAGAATGAAAAACTGTTTTTT. This encodes CASSVGGSQNEKLFF. Based on the CDR3 plus reference TRBV9 and TRBJ1-4, the full variable domain is DSGVTQTPKHLITATGQRVTLRCSPRSGDLSVYWYQQSLDQGLQFLIQYYNGEERAKGNILERFSAQQFPDLHSELNLSSLELGDSALYFCASSVGGSQNEKLFFGSGTQLSVL.

This chain connects TRBV13 to TRBJ2-2; 7 bases match TRBD1. Germline lookup yields CDR1 PRHDT and CDR2 FYEKMQ (reference sequence). This CDR3 region has 13 residues. V was pared by 2 bases and J by 6 bases, with 0 bases of the junction left unmatched. CDR3 in DNA: TGTGCCAGCAGCTTACAGGGGGCCGGGGAGCTGTTTTTT. Translating it yields CASSLQGAGELFF.